This T cell receptor beta chain was recovered during a study of shared clonotypes between healthy human individuals. Study-wide points: Collection of samples was limited to blood; tissue repertoires likely differ.

Naive CD8 cells lacked CD45RO, underwent positive selection for CCR7 and left out terminally differentiated effector memory CD45RA+ cells. A remark on this clone: Antigen unknown.

Profiled with immunoSEQ multiplex PCR; TCRdb holds only in-frame clones, not every one. The data contain about 2.1 million clones, 93% of them seen just once; the ten biggest clones take up 1.5% to 2%. The germline gives CDR1 MNHNS, CDR2 SASEGT. Trimming cost V 2 bases and J 0 bases, with 13 bases left between them. The CDR3 sequence is 17 residues long. V is TRBV6-1 and J is TRBJ1-4; D might be TRBD1 (6 bases). The sample was naive CD8+ T cells from PBMCs. The receptor's source is a young man in good health. Some clones in this sample may be carry-over from other donors' samples. The CDR3 nucleotides read TGTGCCAGCAGTGAATCCCGGACAGCCGCAACTAATGAAAAACTGTTTTTT. This sequence encodes CASSESRTAATNEKLFF.